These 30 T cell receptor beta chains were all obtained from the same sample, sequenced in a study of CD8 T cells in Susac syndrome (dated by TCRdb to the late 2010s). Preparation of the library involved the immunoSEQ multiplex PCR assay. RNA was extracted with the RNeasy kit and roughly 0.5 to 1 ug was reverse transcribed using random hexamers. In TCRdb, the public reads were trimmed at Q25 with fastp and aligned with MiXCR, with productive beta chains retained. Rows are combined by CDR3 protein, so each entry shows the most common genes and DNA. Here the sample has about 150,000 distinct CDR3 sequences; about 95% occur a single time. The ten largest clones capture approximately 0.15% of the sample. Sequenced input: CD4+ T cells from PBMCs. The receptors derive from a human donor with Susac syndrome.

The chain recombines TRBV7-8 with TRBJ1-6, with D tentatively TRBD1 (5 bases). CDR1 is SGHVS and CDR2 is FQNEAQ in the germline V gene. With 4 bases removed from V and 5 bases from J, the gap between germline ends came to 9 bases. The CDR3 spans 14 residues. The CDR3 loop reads CASSSGTDNSPLHF. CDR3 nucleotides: TGTGCCAGCAGCTCAGGGACGGATAATTCACCCCTCCACTTT.

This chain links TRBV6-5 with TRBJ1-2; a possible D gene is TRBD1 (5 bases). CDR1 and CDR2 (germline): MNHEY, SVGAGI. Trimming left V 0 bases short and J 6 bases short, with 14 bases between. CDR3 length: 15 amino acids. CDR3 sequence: CASSYSQGGPDGYTF. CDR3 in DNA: TGTGCCAGCAGTTACTCCCAGGGCGGGCCCGATGGCTACACCTTC.

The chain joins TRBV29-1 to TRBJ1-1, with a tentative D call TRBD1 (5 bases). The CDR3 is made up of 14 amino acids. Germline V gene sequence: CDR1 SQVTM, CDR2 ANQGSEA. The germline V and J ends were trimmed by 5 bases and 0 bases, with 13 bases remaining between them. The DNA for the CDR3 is TGCAGCGTTCACCCAGGGTTAATGAACACTGAAGCTTTCTTT. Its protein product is CSVHPGLMNTEAFF.

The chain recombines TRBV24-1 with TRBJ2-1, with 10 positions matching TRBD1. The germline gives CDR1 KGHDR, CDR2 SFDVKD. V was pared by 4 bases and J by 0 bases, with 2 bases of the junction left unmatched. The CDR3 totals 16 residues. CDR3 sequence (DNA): TGTGCCACCAGTGAGGGACAGGGGAGCTCCTACAATGAGCAGTTCTTC. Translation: CATSEGQGSSYNEQFF.

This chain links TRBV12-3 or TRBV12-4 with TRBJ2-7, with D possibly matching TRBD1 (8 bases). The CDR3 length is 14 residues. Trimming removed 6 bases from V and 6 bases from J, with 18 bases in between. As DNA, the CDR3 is TGTGCCAGCAGGTACAGGGGGAGGGAGGGCGAGCAGTACTTC. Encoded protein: CASRYRGREGEQYF.

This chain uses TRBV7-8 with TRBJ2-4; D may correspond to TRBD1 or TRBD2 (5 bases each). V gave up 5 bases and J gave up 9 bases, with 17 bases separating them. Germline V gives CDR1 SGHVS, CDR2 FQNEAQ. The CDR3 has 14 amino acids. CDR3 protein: CASSHRDPMAIQYF. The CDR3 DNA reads TGTGCCAGCAGCCACCGGGACCCCATGGCCATTCAGTACTTC.

Here the CDR3 DNA reads TGTGCCAGCAGTGAGGGGGCCAACGTCCTGACTTTC. This encodes CASSEGANVLTF. The chain carries TRBV25-1 and TRBJ2-6; D unclear. Germline CDR1 MGHDK, CDR2 SYGVNS. This CDR3 comprises 12 residues. V lost 3 bases to trimming and J lost 4 bases, with 1 base between them.

For the CDR3, the DNA is TGTGCCAGCAGCCCGTACCCAGGGGTTCGAGAGCAGTTCTTC. This sequence encodes CASSPYPGVREQFF. The chain has TRBV12-3 or TRBV12-4 and TRBJ2-1; weak D call: TRBD1 (6 bases). CDR3 size: 14 residues. V lost 6 bases and J 10 bases, leaving 19 bases between the germline ends.

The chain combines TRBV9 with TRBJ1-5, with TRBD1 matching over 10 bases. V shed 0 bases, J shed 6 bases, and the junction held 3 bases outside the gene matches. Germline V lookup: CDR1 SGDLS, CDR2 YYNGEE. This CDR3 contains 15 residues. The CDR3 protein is CASSVDGTGVQPQHF. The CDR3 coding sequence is TGTGCCAGCAGCGTAGACGGGACAGGGGTTCAGCCCCAGCATTTT.

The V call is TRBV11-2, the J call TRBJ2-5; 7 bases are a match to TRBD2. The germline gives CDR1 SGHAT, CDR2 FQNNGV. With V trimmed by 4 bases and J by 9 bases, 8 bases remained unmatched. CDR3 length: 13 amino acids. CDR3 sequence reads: CASSSNPGGAQYF. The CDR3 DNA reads TGTGCCAGCAGCTCTAACCCTGGGGGGGCCCAGTACTTC.

The CDR3: CSATSRTAYNEQFF. CDR3 nucleotide sequence: TGCAGTGCTACCTCAAGGACAGCCTACAATGAGCAGTTCTTC. The chain joins TRBV20-1 to TRBJ2-1; perhaps TRBD1 as D (6 bases). The V gene's germline CDR1 is DFQATT and CDR2 SNEGSKA (reference sequence). The CDR3 length is 14 residues. Trimming left V 4 bases short and J 2 bases short, with 12 bases between.

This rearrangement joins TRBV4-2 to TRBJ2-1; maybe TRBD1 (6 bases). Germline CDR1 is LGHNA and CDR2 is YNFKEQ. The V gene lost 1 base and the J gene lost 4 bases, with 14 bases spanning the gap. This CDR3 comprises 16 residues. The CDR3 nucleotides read TGTGCCAGCAGCCAAGGGTTGGTGGGGGCTTACAATGAGCAGTTCTTC. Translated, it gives CASSQGLVGAYNEQFF.

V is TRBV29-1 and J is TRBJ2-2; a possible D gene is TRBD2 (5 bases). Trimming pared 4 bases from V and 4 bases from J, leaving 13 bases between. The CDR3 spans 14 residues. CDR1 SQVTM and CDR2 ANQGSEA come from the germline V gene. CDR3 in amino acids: CSVVSGRITGELFF. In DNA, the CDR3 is TGCAGCGTTGTCAGCGGACGAATCACCGGGGAGCTGTTTTTT.

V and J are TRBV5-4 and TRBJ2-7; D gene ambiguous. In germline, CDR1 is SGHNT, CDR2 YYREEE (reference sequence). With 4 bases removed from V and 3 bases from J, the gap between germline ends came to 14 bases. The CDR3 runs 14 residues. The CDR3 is CASSKSAMNYEQYF. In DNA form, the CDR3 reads TGTGCCAGCAGCAAATCCGCTATGAACTACGAGCAGTACTTC.

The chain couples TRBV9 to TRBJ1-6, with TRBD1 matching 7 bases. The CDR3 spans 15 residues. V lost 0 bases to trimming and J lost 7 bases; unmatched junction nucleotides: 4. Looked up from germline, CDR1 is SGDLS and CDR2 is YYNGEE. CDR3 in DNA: TGTGCCAGCAGCGTAGAAGGACAGGCGAATTCACCCCTCCACTTT. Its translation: CASSVEGQANSPLHF. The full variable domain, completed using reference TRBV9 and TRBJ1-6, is DSGVTQTPKHLITATGQRVTLRCSPRSGDLSVYWYQQSLDQGLQFLIQYYNGEERAKGNILERFSAQQFPDLHSELNLSSLELGDSALYFCASSVEGQANSPLHFGNGTRLTVT.

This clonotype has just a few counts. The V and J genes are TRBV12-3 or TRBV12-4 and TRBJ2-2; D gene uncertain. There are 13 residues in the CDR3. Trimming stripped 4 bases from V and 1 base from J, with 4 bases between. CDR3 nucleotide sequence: TGTGCCAGCAGTTCCTGGAACACCGGGGAGCTGTTTTTT. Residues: CASSSWNTGELFF.

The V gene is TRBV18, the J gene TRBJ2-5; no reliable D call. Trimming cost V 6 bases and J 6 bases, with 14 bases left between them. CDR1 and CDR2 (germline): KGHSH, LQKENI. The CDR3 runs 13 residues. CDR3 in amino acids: CASSLDGRQTQYF. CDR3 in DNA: TGTGCCAGCTCTCTCGACGGCAGACAGACCCAGTACTTC.

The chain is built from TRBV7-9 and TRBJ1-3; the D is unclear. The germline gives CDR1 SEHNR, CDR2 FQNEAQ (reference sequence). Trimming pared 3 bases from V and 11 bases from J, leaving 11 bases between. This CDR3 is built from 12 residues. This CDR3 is CASSFLATAIYF. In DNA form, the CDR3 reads TGTGCCAGCAGCTTCCTCGCGACGGCCATATATTTT.

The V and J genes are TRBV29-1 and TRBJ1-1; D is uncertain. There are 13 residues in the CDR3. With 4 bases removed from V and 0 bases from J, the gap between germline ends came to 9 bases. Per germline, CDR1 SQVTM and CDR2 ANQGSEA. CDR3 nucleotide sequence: TGCAGCGTTGTCGGCCGCCTGAACACTGAAGCTTTCTTT. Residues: CSVVGRLNTEAFF. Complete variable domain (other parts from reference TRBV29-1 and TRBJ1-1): SAVISQKPSRDICQRGTSLTIQCQVDSQVTMMFWYRQQPGQSLTLIATANQGSEATYESGFVIDKFPISRPNLTFSTLTVSNMSPEDSSIYLCSVVGRLNTEAFFGQGTRLTVV.

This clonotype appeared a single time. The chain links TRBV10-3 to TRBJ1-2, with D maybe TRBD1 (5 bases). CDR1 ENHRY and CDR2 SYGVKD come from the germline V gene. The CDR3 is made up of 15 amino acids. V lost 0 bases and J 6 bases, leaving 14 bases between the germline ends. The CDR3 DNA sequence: TGTGCCATCAGTGAGTCCGGCGGGGGGGGAGATGGCTACACCTTC. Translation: CAISESGGGGDGYTF.

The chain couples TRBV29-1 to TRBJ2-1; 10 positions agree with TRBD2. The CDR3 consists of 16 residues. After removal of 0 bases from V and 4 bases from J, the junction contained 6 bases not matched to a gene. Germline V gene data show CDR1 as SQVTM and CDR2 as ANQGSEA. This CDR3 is CSVEDSLLAGYNEQFF. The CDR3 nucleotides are TGCAGCGTTGAAGATTCACTACTAGCGGGGTACAATGAGCAGTTCTTC.

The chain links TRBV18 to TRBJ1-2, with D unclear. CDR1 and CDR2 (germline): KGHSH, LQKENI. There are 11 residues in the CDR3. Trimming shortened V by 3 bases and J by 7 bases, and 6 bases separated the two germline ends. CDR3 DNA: TGTGCCAGCTCACCCGATGTTGGCTACACCTTC. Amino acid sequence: CASSPDVGYTF.

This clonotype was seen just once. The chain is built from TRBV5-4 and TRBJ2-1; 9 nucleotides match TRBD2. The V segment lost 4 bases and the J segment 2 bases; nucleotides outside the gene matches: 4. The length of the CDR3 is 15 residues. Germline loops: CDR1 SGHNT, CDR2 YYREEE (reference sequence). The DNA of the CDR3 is TGTGCCAGCAGCCCCCGACTAGCGGCCTACAATGAGCAGTTCTTC. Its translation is CASSPRLAAYNEQFF. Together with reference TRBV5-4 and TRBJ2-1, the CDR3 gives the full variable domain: ETGVTQSPTHLIKTRGQQVTLRCSSQSGHNTVSWYQQALGQGPQFIFQYYREEENGRGNFPPRFSGLQFPNYSSELNVNALELDDSALYLCASSPRLAAYNEQFFGPGTRLTVL.

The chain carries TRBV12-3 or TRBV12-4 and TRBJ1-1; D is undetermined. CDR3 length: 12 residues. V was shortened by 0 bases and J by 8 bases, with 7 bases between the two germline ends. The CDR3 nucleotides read TGTGCCAGCAGTTTAGCGCGGAGGGAAGCTTTCTTT. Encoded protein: CASSLARREAFF.

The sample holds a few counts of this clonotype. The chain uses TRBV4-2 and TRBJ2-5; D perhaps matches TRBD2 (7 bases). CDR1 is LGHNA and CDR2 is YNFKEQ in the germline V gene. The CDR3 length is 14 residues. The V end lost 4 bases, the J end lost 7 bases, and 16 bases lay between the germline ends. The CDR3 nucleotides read TGTGCCAGCAGCCCTGGGGGGGCCCTAGCGACCCAGTACTTC. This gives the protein CASSPGGALATQYF.

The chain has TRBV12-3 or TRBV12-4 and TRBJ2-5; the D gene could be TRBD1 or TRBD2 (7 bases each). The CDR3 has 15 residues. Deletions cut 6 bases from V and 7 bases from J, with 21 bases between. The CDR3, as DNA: TGTGCCAGCAGAAGGGACAGAGACAAGCGGGGGACCCAGTACTTC. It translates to CASRRDRDKRGTQYF.

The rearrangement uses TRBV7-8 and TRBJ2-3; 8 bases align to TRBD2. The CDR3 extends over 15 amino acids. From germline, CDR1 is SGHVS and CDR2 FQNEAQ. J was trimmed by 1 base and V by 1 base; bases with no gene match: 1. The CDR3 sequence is CASSLVLAGTDTQYF. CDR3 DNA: TGTGCCAGCAGCTTAGTACTAGCGGGCACAGATACGCAGTATTTT.

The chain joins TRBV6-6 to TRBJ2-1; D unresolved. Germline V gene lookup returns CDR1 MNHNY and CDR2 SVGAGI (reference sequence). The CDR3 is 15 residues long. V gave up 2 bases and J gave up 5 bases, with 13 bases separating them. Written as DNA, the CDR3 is TGTGCCAGCAGTTACGATATAGGCCGTAACAATGAGCAGTTCTTC. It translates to CASSYDIGRNNEQFF.

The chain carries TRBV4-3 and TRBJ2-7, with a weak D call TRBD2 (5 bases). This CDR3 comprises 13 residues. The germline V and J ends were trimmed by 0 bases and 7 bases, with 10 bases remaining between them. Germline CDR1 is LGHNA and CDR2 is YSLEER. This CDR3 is CASSQDEGREQYF. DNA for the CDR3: TGCGCCAGCAGCCAAGATGAGGGTAGGGAGCAGTACTTC.

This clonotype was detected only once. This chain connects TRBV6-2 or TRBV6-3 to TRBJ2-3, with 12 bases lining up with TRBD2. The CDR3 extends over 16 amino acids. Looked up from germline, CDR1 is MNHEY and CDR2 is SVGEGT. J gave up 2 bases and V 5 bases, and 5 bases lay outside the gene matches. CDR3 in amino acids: CASSETSGGPTDTQYF. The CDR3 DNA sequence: TGTGCCAGCAGTGAGACTAGCGGGGGCCCCACAGATACGCAGTATTTT.